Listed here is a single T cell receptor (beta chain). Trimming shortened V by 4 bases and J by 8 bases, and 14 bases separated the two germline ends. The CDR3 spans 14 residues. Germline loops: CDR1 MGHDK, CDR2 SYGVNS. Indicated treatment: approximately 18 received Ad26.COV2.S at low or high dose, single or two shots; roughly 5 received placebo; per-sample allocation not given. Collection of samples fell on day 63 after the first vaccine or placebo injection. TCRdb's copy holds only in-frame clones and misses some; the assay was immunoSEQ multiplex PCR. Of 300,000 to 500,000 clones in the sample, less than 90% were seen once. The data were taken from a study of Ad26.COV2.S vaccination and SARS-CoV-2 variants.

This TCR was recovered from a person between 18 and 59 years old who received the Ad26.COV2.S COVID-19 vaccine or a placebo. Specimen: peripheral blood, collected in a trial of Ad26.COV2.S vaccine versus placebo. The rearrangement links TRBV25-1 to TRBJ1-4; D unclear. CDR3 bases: TGTGCCAGCAGTGGAGTCCAACGAGGGGAAAAACTGTTTTTT. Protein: CASSGVQRGEKLFF.